These T cell receptor beta chains were read from a single sample in a study of blood T cell repertoires in COVID-19. The table came from immunoSEQ multiplex PCR; TCRdb's copy has only in-frame clones and leaves some out. The repertoire holds around 450,000 clones, roughly 89% seen once, with around 4.5% in the top ten. Sample: peripheral blood. The receptors originated from a woman aged 30 to 39 with acute or convalescent COVID-19. The CDR3 runs from the conserved cysteine through the conserved F or W. A D gene is named only where the DNA matches it firmly. Clone size, where shown, is once, few, many, or a class for clones that have expanded.

d_call | j_call | v_call | clone_size | cdr3_aa | cdr3_nt
- | TRBJ2-7 | TRBV28 | - | CASSFQGRFDEQYF | TGTGCCAGCAGTTTTCAGGGGCGCTTCGACGAGCAGTACTTC
TRBD2 | TRBJ2-3 | TRBV6-2/TRBV6-3 | once | CASSYSGGNRGTQYF | TGTGCCAGCAGCTATAGCGGGGGGAACCGGGGTACGCAGTATTTT
- | TRBJ1-2 | TRBV5-4 | - | CASSLEFGGEGYGYTF | TGTGCCAGCAGCTTGGAATTCGGAGGGGAGGGGTATGGCTACACCTTC
- | TRBJ2-1 | TRBV12-3/TRBV12-4 | once | CASTSGDEQFF | TGTGCCAGCACCTCCGGGGATGAGCAGTTCTTC
- | TRBJ1-6 | TRBV10-1 | - | CASSARSNSPLHF | TGCGCCAGCAGTGCCAGAAGTAATTCACCCCTCCACTTT
- | TRBJ1-1 | TRBV7-2 | - | CASSLTGQNTEAFF | TGTGCCAGCAGCCTCACGGGACAGAACACTGAAGCTTTCTTT
TRBD1 | TRBJ1-1 | TRBV2 | - | CASRAGGQGRNEAFF | TGTGCCAGCAGAGCCGGTGGACAGGGTAGAAATGAAGCTTTCTTT
- | TRBJ1-5 | TRBV12-3/TRBV12-4 | - | CASSFGGNQPQHF | TGTGCCAGCAGTTTCGGAGGGAATCAGCCCCAGCATTTT
- | TRBJ1-4 | TRBV5-4 | - | CASSLKLVSGQSNEKLFF | TGTGCCAGCAGCTTGAAGCTTGTTTCGGGACAATCTAATGAAAAACTGTTTTTT
TRBD1 | TRBJ1-4 | TRBV5-1 | once | CASSGGDRWNEKLFF | TGCGCCAGCAGCGGCGGGGACAGGTGGAATGAAAAACTGTTTTTT
TRBD1 | TRBJ1-1 | TRBV19 | - | CASSTDRDRESNTEAFF | TGTGCCAGTAGTACAGACCGGGACAGGGAGAGTAACACTGAAGCTTTCTTT
TRBD1 | TRBJ1-6 | TRBV6-5 | once | CASAPEGARGSPLHF | TGTGCCAGCGCCCCTGAGGGGGCCAGGGGTTCACCCCTCCACTTT
- | TRBJ2-7 | TRBV11-2 | - | CASSWAMISYEQYF | TGTGCCAGCAGCTGGGCGATGATCTCCTACGAGCAGTACTTC
TRBD1 | TRBJ2-2 | TRBV5-5 | - | CASSLLPGQGARWDTGELFF | TGTGCCAGCAGCTTGTTGCCGGGACAGGGGGCGAGATGGGACACCGGGGAGCTGTTTTTT
- | TRBJ2-1 | TRBV6-1 | once | CASSEVVLSNEQFF | TGTGCCAGCAGTGAAGTAGTCCTTTCCAATGAGCAGTTCTTC
- | TRBJ2-7 | TRBV11-3 | once | CASSLGSSGEQYF | TGTGCCAGCAGCTTAGGCAGTAGCGGCGAGCAGTACTTC
- | TRBJ2-7 | TRBV9 | - | CASSPSDGSYEQYF | TGTGCCAGCAGCCCCTCCGACGGGAGCTACGAGCAGTACTTC
TRBD1 | TRBJ2-7 | TRBV27 | - | CASSPWTGGSDEQYF | TGTGCCAGCAGTCCCTGGACAGGGGGCTCCGACGAGCAGTACTTC
TRBD1 | TRBJ1-5 | TRBV6-2/TRBV6-3 | - | CASTPSTGGNQPQHF | TGTGCCAGCACCCCAAGCACAGGGGGCAATCAGCCCCAGCATTTT
TRBD1 | TRBJ1-1 | TRBV6-5 | - | CASSTDRVGNTEAFF | TGTGCCAGCAGTACAGACAGGGTAGGGAACACTGAAGCTTTCTTT
TRBD1 | TRBJ2-7 | TRBV11-2 | - | CASSFSGQSYEQYF | TGTGCCAGCAGCTTCTCGGGACAGTCCTACGAGCAGTACTTC
- | TRBJ2-7 | TRBV6-5 | - | CASRAGGLSSYEQYF | TGTGCCAGCAGGGCCGGGGGGCTGAGCTCCTACGAGCAGTACTTC
TRBD1 | TRBJ1-4 | TRBV6-5 | - | CASSRGLSNEKLFF | TGTGCCAGCAGTAGGGGGCTGAGTAATGAAAAACTGTTTTTT
- | TRBJ1-5 | TRBV5-6 | - | CASSLTPASNQPQHF | TGTGCCAGCAGCCTGACACCAGCAAGCAATCAGCCCCAGCATTTT
TRBD1 | TRBJ2-5 | TRBV24-1 | - | CATSETGTEGTQYF | TGTGCCACCAGTGAAACCGGGACAGAGGGGACCCAGTACTTC
TRBD2 | TRBJ2-5 | TRBV11-3 | - | CASSLSSGQETQYF | TGTGCCAGCAGCTTAAGTAGCGGGCAAGAGACCCAGTACTTC
- | TRBJ1-4 | TRBV5-1 | - | CASSPGPEEGNEKLFF | TGCGCCAGCAGCCCTGGGCCCGAGGAGGGTAATGAAAAACTGTTTTTT